The 10 T cell receptor beta chains presented below share a single source sample, sequenced in a study of CD8+ T cells in alopecia areata. Isolated RNA was reverse transcribed into cDNA used as the sequencing template. TCRdb's table, derived via immunoSEQ multiplex PCR, lists solely in-frame clones and lacks some. The table shows 12,000 or so clones, with roughly 55% occurring only once. Those with alopecia areata gave lesional scalp punch biopsies and peripheral blood. Sequencing input: skin. The receptors here all came from a human donor with alopecia areata.

In this sample, this clone turned up a few times. The sample has other DNA sequences that encode this CDR3 too. This chain connects TRBV15 to TRBJ2-5; the D gene is possibly TRBD1 (5 bases). Germline CDR1 and CDR2: LNHNV and YYDKDF (reference sequence). CDR3 length: 15 amino acids. Trimming left V 1 base short and J 1 base short, with 10 bases between. CDR3 residues: CATSRGQGPQETQYF. CDR3 nucleotides: TGTGCCACCAGCAGAGGTCAGGGCCCCCAAGAGACCCAGTACTTC.

The rearrangement joins TRBV2 to TRBJ1-4; no clear D. In germline, CDR1 is SNHLY, CDR2 FYNNEI. Trimming took off 6 bases at V and 0 bases at J, with 8 bases between the two ends. This CDR3 has 14 amino acids. For the CDR3, the DNA is TGTGCCAGCAGGTCGACATCAACTAATGAAAAACTGTTTTTT. Its translation is CASRSTSTNEKLFF.

J is TRBJ2-7 and V is TRBV27; perhaps TRBD1 as D (6 bases). The V gene lost 3 bases and the J gene lost 2 bases, with 17 bases spanning the gap. This CDR3 contains 16 residues. The germline gives CDR1 MNHEY, CDR2 SMNVEV (reference sequence). CDR3 region: CASSFNPGTLAYEQYF. In DNA, the CDR3 is TGTGCCAGCAGTTTCAACCCCGGGACACTTGCCTACGAGCAGTACTTC.

The chain links TRBV4-1 to TRBJ2-4; tentatively, D is TRBD2 (6 bases). The V and J ends lost 3 bases and 5 bases respectively, with 17 bases between them. Germline values: CDR1 MGHRA, CDR2 YSYEKL. The CDR3 covers 16 residues. The CDR3 DNA reads as TGCGCCAGCAGCCACCTCGGGGGAATCGAGGAAAACATTCAGTACTTC. Protein: CASSHLGGIEENIQYF.

This chain connects TRBV11-2 to TRBJ2-3; D gene uncertain. This CDR3 spans 16 amino acids. The germline CDR1 and CDR2 sequences are SGHAT and FQNNGV. V lost 1 base, J lost 2 bases, and 13 bases lay in between. CDR3 amino acids: CASSLGLSPFTDTQYF. DNA of the CDR3: TGTGCCAGCAGCTTAGGACTGAGTCCGTTCACAGATACGCAGTATTTT.

This clone was counted only a few times. V is TRBV4-2 and J is TRBJ2-2; TRBD1 agrees at 8 bases. The germline gives CDR1 LGHNA, CDR2 YNFKEQ. This CDR3 region has 14 residues. V was pared by 4 bases and J by 3 bases, with 1 base of the junction left unmatched. CDR3 residues: CASSPGQDTGELFF. The CDR3 bases are TGTGCCAGCAGCCCGGGACAGGACACCGGGGAGCTGTTTTTT.

A few counts support this clone. The chain is built from TRBV29-1 and TRBJ2-1; no reliable D call. CDR1 and CDR2 from the germline V gene are SQVTM and ANQGSEA. V was pared by 6 bases and J by 0 bases, with 12 bases between. The CDR3 is 14 residues long. CDR3 region: CSVTPVSSYNEQFF. CDR3 in DNA: TGCAGCGTGACACCAGTGAGCTCCTACAATGAGCAGTTCTTC.

J is TRBJ1-4 and V is TRBV6-5; 7 bases map to TRBD1. This CDR3 is built from 15 residues. V dropped 2 bases and J dropped 3; count of bases not matched to a gene: 3. Germline V lookup: CDR1 MNHEY, CDR2 SVGAGI. The CDR3 DNA sequence: TGTGCCAGCAGTTACAGGGGGCTGGCTAATGAAAAACTGTTTTTT. It is translated as CASSYRGLANEKLFF.

DNA for the CDR3: TGTGCCTGGAGTGTCTTCGCCTCCTACGAGCAGTACTTC. It specifies CAWSVFASYEQYF. The chain has TRBV30 and TRBJ2-7; D ambiguous. The germline gives CDR1 GTSNPN, CDR2 SVGIG (reference sequence). The CDR3 contains 13 residues. Trimming took 0 bases from V and 0 from J, leaving 6 bases between them.

This chain joins TRBV5-1 and TRBJ2-7; the D gene is possibly TRBD1 (6 bases). This CDR3 has 15 residues. The V end lost 5 bases, the J end lost 7 bases, and 22 bases lay between the germline ends. From germline, CDR1 is SGHRS and CDR2 YFSETQ. The CDR3 nucleotides read TGCGCCAGCAGAGGTGCCACCACTGTCCAGGGGGAGCAGTACTTC. Translating it yields CASRGATTVQGEQYF. The full variable domain, rest sourced from reference TRBV5-1 and TRBJ2-7, is KAGVTQTPRYLIKTRGQQVTLSCSPISGHRSVSWYQQTPGQGLQFLFEYFSETQRNKGNFPGRFSGRQFSNSRSEMNVSTLELGDSALYLCASRGATTVQGEQYFGPGTRLTVT.